Below are 17 T cell receptor beta chains sequenced from a single sample in a study of T cell changes during pregnancy in multiple sclerosis. Produced via immunoSEQ multiplex PCR; TCRdb's table is partial and in-frame only. The sample carries tens of thousands of clones, around nine tenths recorded once. Sample: CD4+ T cells from peripheral blood mononuclear cells, taken after pregnancy. The receptor source for this set is a female donor in good health, enrolled as a control in a pregnancy study.

J is TRBJ1-4 and V is TRBV29-1; 7 bases fit TRBD1. The V segment lost 5 bases and the J segment 4 bases; nucleotides outside the gene matches: 4. CDR1 SQVTM and CDR2 ANQGSEA come from the germline V gene. The CDR3 is made up of 13 amino acids. CDR3 bases: TGCAGCGTTAATGACAGGGATAATGAAAAACTGTTTTTT. It codes for CSVNDRDNEKLFF.

The rearrangement joins TRBV6-6 to TRBJ2-5, with TRBD1 matching over 8 bases. Germline CDR1 and CDR2: MNHNY and SVGAGI (reference sequence). The junction had 4 bases not matched to a gene; V was cut back by 5 bases and J by 2 bases. The CDR3 is 14 amino acids. CDR3 sequence reads: CASSRGTGQETQYF. The CDR3 nucleotides are TGTGCCAGCAGTAGAGGGACAGGACAAGAGACCCAGTACTTC.

The rearrangement links TRBV13 to TRBJ1-1; 10 positions agree with TRBD1. This CDR3 contains 14 residues. Trimming cost V 4 bases and J 5 bases; bases outside gene matches: 4. The germline gives CDR1 PRHDT, CDR2 FYEKMQ (reference sequence). The CDR3 DNA sequence: TGTGCCAGCAGCTCAGGGACAGGGGTTACTGAAGCTTTCTTT. This codes for CASSSGTGVTEAFF.

This clone was detected only a few times. The V call is TRBV20-1, the J call TRBJ1-1; D call uncertain. The CDR3 contains 11 residues. The ends were cut back, 5 bases at V and 1 base at J, with 5 bases in the middle. CDR1 and CDR2 from the germline V gene are DFQATT and SNEGSKA (reference sequence). This CDR3 is CSASKNTEAFF. DNA of the CDR3: TGCAGTGCTTCCAAGAACACTGAAGCTTTCTTT.

The V and J genes are TRBV7-9 and TRBJ2-2, with 10 bases matching TRBD2. The CDR3 is 16 amino acids. The germline CDR1 and CDR2 sequences are SEHNR and FQNEAQ (reference sequence). The junction had 9 bases not matched to a gene; V was cut back by 11 bases and J by 0 bases. CDR3 sequence reads: CAAKASGGSNTGELFF. CDR3 nucleotide sequence: TGTGCCGCGAAGGCTAGCGGGGGCTCGAACACCGGGGAGCTGTTTTTT.

The rearrangement joins TRBV7-9 to TRBJ2-7, with D maybe TRBD2 (6 bases). The CDR3 is made up of 15 amino acids. V was pared by 3 bases and J by 1 base, with 13 bases between. Germline CDR1 and CDR2: SEHNR and FQNEAQ (reference sequence). This CDR3 reads CASSLTASVSYEQYF. The DNA of the CDR3 is TGTGCCAGCAGCTTGACGGCTAGCGTATCCTACGAGCAGTACTTC.

The genes are TRBV6-1 and TRBJ1-3; D is possibly TRBD1 (5 bases). This CDR3 is 15 amino acids long. Trimming removed 0 bases at V and 11 bases at J, with 17 bases between. Looked up from germline, CDR1 is MNHNS and CDR2 is SASEGT. CDR3 sequence (DNA): TGTGCCAGCAGTGAAGCGCTGACAGCGGGACGCGCCATATATTTT. Translated: CASSEALTAGRAIYF.

This chain links TRBV5-4 with TRBJ1-1; TRBD1 might be the D (6 bases). V was clipped by 0 bases and J by 0 bases, with 12 bases between them. The germline V gene has CDR1 SGHNT and CDR2 YYREEE (reference sequence). The CDR3 consists of 16 residues. The CDR3 protein is CASSLEGEKMNTEAFF. DNA for the CDR3: TGTGCCAGCAGCTTGGAGGGGGAGAAAATGAACACTGAAGCTTTCTTT.

This chain uses TRBV11-2 with TRBJ2-7, with D perhaps matching TRBD2 (6 bases). V lost 5 bases and J 2 bases, leaving 16 bases between the germline ends. CDR1 is SGHAT, CDR2 FQNNGV, per germline. This CDR3 comprises 15 residues. The CDR3 nucleotides are TGTGCCAGCAGCCCCGCGGCAGGGAGGACCTACGAGCAGTACTTC. The encoded protein is CASSPAAGRTYEQYF.

The chain joins TRBV28 to TRBJ2-6; 10 bases fit TRBD1. The CDR3 runs 14 residues. Trimming at V came to 6 bases and at J to 8 bases, leaving 4 bases not matched to a gene. From germline, CDR1 is MDHEN and CDR2 SYDVKM. CDR3 residues: CASRDRGRPNVLTF. DNA for the CDR3: TGTGCCAGCAGAGACAGGGGGCGACCCAACGTCCTGACTTTC. The full variable domain, in which reference TRBV28 and TRBJ2-6 provide the parts outside the CDR3, is DVKVTQSSRYLVKRTGEKVFLECVQDMDHENMFWYRQDPGLGLRLIYFSYDVKMKEKGDIPEGYSVSREKKERFSLILESASTNQTSMYLCASRDRGRPNVLTFGAGSRLTVL.

In this sample, this clone turned up a few times. CDR3: CASREQTVGNSPLHF. The CDR3 nucleotides are TGTGCCAGCAGAGAACAGACTGTGGGTAATTCACCCCTCCACTTT. This chain uses TRBV2 with TRBJ1-6; D gene ambiguous. CDR1 SNHLY and CDR2 FYNNEI come from the germline V gene. This CDR3 is built from 15 residues. V was trimmed by 6 bases and J by 6 bases, leaving 15 bases between them. The full variable domain, with the rest looked up from reference TRBV2 and TRBJ1-6, is EPEVTQTPSHQVTQMGQEVILRCVPISNHLYFYWYRQILGQKVEFLVSFYNNEISEKSEIFDDQFSVERPDGSNFTLKIRSTKLEDSAMYFCASREQTVGNSPLHFGNGTRLTVT.

This rearrangement joins TRBV13 to TRBJ2-6, with D possibly TRBD1 on 5 matching bases. Germline CDR1 reads PRHDT; CDR2 reads FYEKMQ (reference sequence). V shed 0 bases and J shed 0 bases, with 12 bases lying between them. CDR3 length: 18 residues. The CDR3 region has the DNA TGTGCCAGCAGCTTAGGTCACAGGCGGAGCTCTGGGGCCAACGTCCTGACTTTC. It codes for CASSLGHRRSSGANVLTF.

In regard to this clone: The same CDR3 also results from other DNA sequences found in this sample. The chain joins TRBV5-1 to TRBJ2-5; 11 bases agree with TRBD1. The CDR3 extends over 16 amino acids. Trimming cost V 4 bases and J 0 bases; bases outside gene matches: 5. Germline-derived CDR1 and CDR2 are SGHRS and YFSETQ. The CDR3 nucleotides read TGCGCCAGCAGCAGGGGGACAGGGGGGTACCAAGAGACCCAGTACTTC. As protein: CASSRGTGGYQETQYF.

CDR3 sequence reads: CASSSTSGSYNEQFF. CDR3 in DNA: TGTGCCAGCAGCAGTACTAGCGGCTCCTACAATGAGCAGTTCTTC. This chain uses TRBV5-4 with TRBJ2-1; 8 bases agree with TRBD2. Trimming at V came to 4 bases and at J to 0 bases, leaving 3 bases not matched to a gene. This CDR3 contains 15 residues. Per the germline V gene, CDR1 is SGHNT and CDR2 is YYREEE (reference sequence).

The rearrangement uses TRBV2 and TRBJ2-6, with 8 bases aligning to TRBD1. CDR1 is SNHLY, CDR2 FYNNEI, per germline. V lost 6 bases and J lost 0; bases outside the gene matches: 4. The CDR3 covers 16 residues. DNA for the CDR3: TGTGCCAGCAGGGGACAGGACCTCTCTGGGGCCAACGTCCTGACTTTC. This codes for CASRGQDLSGANVLTF.

The gene calls are TRBV19 and TRBJ1-5; TRBD1 might be the D (5 bases). V was clipped by 4 bases and J by 0 bases, with 16 bases between them. The CDR3 is 17 residues long. Germline CDR1 and CDR2: LNHDA and SQIVND (reference sequence). CDR3: CASSTSRAGISNQPQHF. CDR3 DNA: TGTGCCAGTAGTACCTCTCGGGCAGGGATTAGCAATCAGCCCCAGCATTTT.

This sequence joins TRBV29-1 and TRBJ2-5; D might be TRBD2 (5 bases). Trimming cost V 6 bases and J 7 bases, with 12 bases left between them. The CDR3 is 11 residues long. Looked up from germline, CDR1 is SQVTM and CDR2 is ANQGSEA. The CDR3 DNA is TGCAGCGTCGAGGATGCGGGGACCCAGTACTTC. Translation gives CSVEDAGTQYF.